The 20 T cell receptor beta chains below come from one sample, sequenced in a study of shared clonotypes between healthy human individuals. The assay was immunoSEQ multiplex PCR, and TCRdb's table has in-frame clones only and misses some. The table includes over 2 million clones, less than 95% detected once. Terminally differentiated effector memory CD45RA+ cells were left out of the naive CD8 fraction, which was CD45RO-negative and positively selected for CCR7. The sample comprised naive CD8+ T cells sorted from blood. All receptors derive from a man aged 18 to 29 in good health.

This sequence joins TRBV4-1 and TRBJ2-7, with 9 bases matching TRBD2. V lost 0 bases, J lost 5 bases, and 2 bases stayed unmatched. The CDR3 consists of 14 residues. In germline, CDR1 is MGHRA, CDR2 YSYEKL. The CDR3 bases are TGCGCCAGCAGCCAAGAAATAGCGGGAGACGAGCAGTACTTC. Translated: CASSQEIAGDEQYF.

This chain joins TRBV5-6 and TRBJ2-1, with a tentative D call TRBD1 (6 bases). The CDR3 has 14 amino acids. V was shortened by 4 bases and J by 4 bases, with 12 bases between the two germline ends. Germline-derived CDR1 and CDR2 are SGHDT and YYEEEE. CDR3 in DNA: TGTGCCAGCAGCCCTGGACAGAATTACAATGAGCAGTTCTTC. Residues: CASSPGQNYNEQFF.

This chain uses TRBV13 with TRBJ2-7; D remains ambiguous. The CDR3 is 15 residues long. The V gene lost 4 bases and the J gene lost 0 bases, with 13 bases spanning the gap. The germline CDR1 and CDR2 sequences are PRHDT and FYEKMQ (reference sequence). The CDR3 protein is CASSSGGELSYEQYF. The CDR3, as DNA: TGTGCCAGCAGCTCAGGCGGAGAACTCTCCTACGAGCAGTACTTC.

The chain employs TRBV5-6 and TRBJ2-7; D gene uncertain. V lost 6 bases, J lost 2 bases, and 9 bases lay in between. The germline CDR1 and CDR2 sequences are SGHDT and YYEEEE. The CDR3 is 12 residues long. The CDR3 reads CASTGPAYEQYF. For the CDR3, the DNA is TGTGCCAGCACCGGGCCCGCCTACGAGCAGTACTTC.

The rearrangement joins TRBV11-2 to TRBJ2-7, with TRBD2 identical over 7 bases. The CDR3 loop spans 16 amino acids. The V gene's germline CDR1 is SGHAT and CDR2 FQNNGV. V lost 1 base and J lost 2; bases outside the gene matches: 8. CDR3 DNA sequence: TGTGCCAGCAGCTTAGTGGGGGAGGGGTTGACCTACGAGCAGTACTTC. Protein: CASSLVGEGLTYEQYF.

The chain joins TRBV2 to TRBJ1-5, with D possibly TRBD1 on 5 matching bases. Trimming took off 0 bases at V and 11 bases at J, with 20 bases between the two ends. This CDR3 spans 16 amino acids. Looked up from germline, CDR1 is SNHLY and CDR2 is FYNNEI. In nucleotides, the CDR3 is TGTGCCAGCAGTGAAGCGCTTCGGGGCCCCCTAGAGACCCAGCATTTT. Its translation: CASSEALRGPLETQHF.

The chain joins TRBV25-1 to TRBJ1-3; 10 bases match TRBD1. This CDR3 has 17 residues. Germline assignment: CDR1 MGHDK and CDR2 SYGVNS. Losses at the gene ends were 1 base for V and 2 bases for J; bases not matched to a gene: 5. The CDR3 here is CASSELGDRGPGNTIYF. DNA for the CDR3: TGTGCCAGCAGTGAATTGGGGGACAGGGGACCTGGAAACACCATATATTTT.

V and J are TRBV30 and TRBJ2-5; no firm D call. V was trimmed by 4 bases and J by 5 bases, leaving 17 bases between them. CDR1 is GTSNPN and CDR2 is SVGIG in the germline V gene (reference sequence). This CDR3 is built from 14 residues. CDR3 DNA sequence: TGTGCCTGGACCCTTGCGACCCTGGGGGAGACCCAGTACTTC. It codes for CAWTLATLGETQYF.

The chain combines TRBV10-3 with TRBJ2-5; 15 nucleotides agree with TRBD2. Per the germline V gene, CDR1 is ENHRY and CDR2 is SYGVKD. The junction had 11 bases not matched to a gene; V was cut back by 10 bases and J by 5 bases. The CDR3 sequence is 16 residues long. The CDR3 loop is CATRTSGRADWETQYF. The CDR3 nucleotides are TGTGCCACCCGGACTAGCGGGAGGGCGGATTGGGAGACCCAGTACTTC.

Points on this clone: The same CDR3 is also encoded by other DNA sequences in this sample. The chain carries TRBV4-1 and TRBJ2-3; D ambiguous. The length of the CDR3 is 16 residues. The V gene's germline CDR1 is MGHRA and CDR2 YSYEKL. Trimming left V 0 bases short and J 1 base short, with 11 bases between. CDR3 DNA: TGCGCCAGCAGCCAAGATCTCGCCGGTGGCACAGATACGCAGTATTTT. It codes for CASSQDLAGGTDTQYF.

CDR3 sequence reads: CASSDRDEQYF. The CDR3 DNA reads TGTGCCAGCAGTGACAGGGACGAGCAGTACTTC. The J gene is TRBJ2-7, the V gene TRBV6-4; D is unresolved. The CDR3 length is 11 residues. Trimming cost V 2 bases and J 5 bases, with 4 bases left between them. Germline CDR1 is MRHNA and CDR2 is SNTAGT.

This chain connects TRBV7-9 to TRBJ2-5, with 8 nucleotides matching TRBD1. Germline CDR1 reads SEHNR; CDR2 reads FQNEAQ (reference sequence). Germline trimming cut 4 bases from V and 5 bases from J; bases unmatched to any gene: 6. This CDR3 is built from 14 residues. CDR3 loop: CASSWTGQLETQYF. CDR3 DNA: TGTGCCAGCAGCTGGACAGGGCAGTTGGAGACCCAGTACTTC.

This rearrangement joins TRBV27 to TRBJ2-4, with 8 nucleotides matching TRBD1. Germline V gene lookup returns CDR1 MNHEY and CDR2 SMNVEV (reference sequence). With 5 bases clipped from V and 7 bases from J, the junction kept 13 bases outside the gene matches. The CDR3 runs to 16 residues. CDR3 nucleotide sequence: TGTGCCAGCAGTCCAACTGGGGACAGGTTGGATAACATTCAGTACTTC. Translating gives CASSPTGDRLDNIQYF.

Concerning this clone itself: A junction boundary mismatches the germline segment, possibly from a read error. The chain combines TRBV7-8 with TRBJ2-2, with D possibly matching TRBD2 (5 bases). The CDR3 length is 18 residues. Germline V CDR1 and CDR2: SGHVS, FQNEAQ. In DNA, the CDR3 is TGTGCCAGCAGCCTAGCCATATTGGCGGAGGCGAACACCGGGGAGCTGTTTTTT. Its protein is CASSLAILAEANTGELFF.

The V call is TRBV9, the J call TRBJ2-3; D is possibly TRBD1 or TRBD2 (5 bases each). The CDR3 spans 14 residues. V lost 3 bases and J lost 2, with 10 bases in between. Germline V gene data show CDR1 as SGDLS and CDR2 as YYNGEE. CDR3 sequence: CASSATGTTDTQYF. CDR3 in DNA: TGTGCCAGCAGCGCAACCGGGACCACAGATACGCAGTATTTT.

The CDR3 bases are TGTGCCTGGAGGGGACTGTCCGGGACTAGCGGGGGGTATGGGACAGATACGCAGTATTTT. This codes for CAWRGLSGTSGGYGTDTQYF. The chain carries TRBV30 and TRBJ2-3; 15 bases are shared with TRBD2. The CDR3 spans 20 residues. V gave up 3 bases and J gave up 3 bases; unmatched junction bases: 16. Germline assignment: CDR1 GTSNPN and CDR2 SVGIG (reference sequence).

This clone was seen a single time. The junction departs from germline at one end; a sequencing error may be responsible. The sample holds other DNA sequences that translate to the same CDR3. The V and J genes are TRBV30 and TRBJ1-2; TRBD1 might be the D (6 bases). Germline V CDR1 and CDR2: GTSNPN, SVGIG (reference sequence). This CDR3 region has 14 residues. CDR3 residues: CAWSPDSDNYGYTF. DNA for the CDR3: TGTGCCTGGAGCCCGGACAGCGATAACTATGGATACACCTTC.

This chain connects TRBV15 to TRBJ2-3, with 15 bases identical to TRBD2. V was clipped by 5 bases and J by 1 base; unmatched bases: 7. Germline V lookup: CDR1 LNHNV, CDR2 YYDKDF (reference sequence). This CDR3 region has 18 residues. The DNA for the CDR3 is TGTGCCACCAGCTCCCGGACTAGCGGGGGGGCGCGCACAGATACGCAGTATTTT. Translated: CATSSRTSGGARTDTQYF.

The rearrangement links TRBV9 to TRBJ2-2, with 7 positions matching TRBD1. The CDR3 spans 17 residues. Per the germline V gene, CDR1 is SGDLS and CDR2 is YYNGEE. Trimming removed 3 bases from V and 5 bases from J; junction bases left unmatched: 13. CDR3 in DNA: TGTGCCAGCAGCGCGACAGGGTCCGCGGTGGTTACCGGGGAGCTGTTTTTT. As protein: CASSATGSAVVTGELFF.

The chain employs TRBV7-9 and TRBJ2-4, with 7 bases fitting TRBD2. The germline V gene encodes CDR1 SEHNR and CDR2 FQNEAQ (reference sequence). The CDR3 has 16 residues. The V segment lost 4 bases and the J segment 0 bases; nucleotides outside the gene matches: 6. The CDR3 spells CASSSGLPLAKNIQYF. The CDR3 nucleotides are TGTGCCAGCAGCTCGGGACTACCCTTAGCCAAAAACATTCAGTACTTC.